The clone carrying this T cell receptor (beta chain) has at least ten counts. No antigen is known for it. This CDR3 spans 15 amino acids. Trimming at V came to 6 bases and at J to 0 bases, leaving 6 bases not matched to a gene. Germline CDR1 and CDR2: SNHLY and FYNNEI. The source of the sample is a study of T cells after posttransplantation cyclophosphamide. Overall study results and limits: Skin or GI-infiltrating T cells shared few TRB sequences with blood. Recipient CMV seropositivity and CMV reactivation strongly tracked TRB clonality.

Measured with immunoSEQ multiplex PCR; TCRdb has only the in-frame clones, and not every one. This sample carries approximately 31,000 clones, none of them present only once. The source of this sequence is a woman between 25 and 40 years old in good health and a related stem cell transplant donor. The chain combines TRBV2 with TRBJ1-1, with 8 bases aligning to TRBD1. The specimen was PBMCs. The DNA for the CDR3 is TGTGCCAGCAGGTCAGGGACAGGTATGAACACTGAAGCTTTCTTT. Translation: CASRSGTGMNTEAFF.